This section outlines one T cell receptor (beta chain) sequence together with its context. Its target is not known. A read error may produce the germline difference seen at one junction end. The bulk TCR libraries were made with methods described before and with listed TCR primers. TCRdb reanalysed the PCR reads using MiXCR and keeps one entry per CDR3 protein. In the table there are some 100,000 distinct CDR3 sequences, 36% of which are singletons. The sample is drawn from a study of molecular identifiers for immune sequencing clone quantification. Findings and caveats of the study: Clones exceeding 20 RNA copies carried over 97% of effector molecules but under 1% of naive-cell molecules.

Naive CD8 T cells were sorted, and the gate applied was CD8+CD4-CCR7+CD45RA+. The TCR sequence derives from a human donor in good health. Some libraries in this study had Jurkat cell RNA spiked in. Source material: naive CD8+ T cells from blood, with Jurkat cell RNA spiked in. The subset: FACS-sorted CD8+CD4-CCR7+CD45RA+ naive T cells.

The CDR3 is CASCPPSIQPQHF. The CDR3 DNA sequence: TGTGCCAGTTGTCCGCCTAGCATTCAGCCCCAGCATTTT. The chain has TRBV19 and TRBJ1-5; D gene ambiguous. Germline values: CDR1 LNHDA, CDR2 SQIVND (reference sequence). The CDR3 covers 13 residues.